The present T cell receptor beta chain was sequenced within a study of blood T cell repertoires in COVID-19. About the research overall: The origin of the acute and convalescent COVID-19 samples was the United States, Italy and Spain. PBMCs, B-cell-depleted T cells, or T cells were the source of the cDNA or gDNA that made up the material.

The table lists this clone with a count of one. How the authors handled the data: Researchers report that nucleated cell counts were estimated from reference gene primer amplification. The table came from immunoSEQ multiplex PCR; TCRdb's copy has only in-frame clones and leaves some out. Clone size and V and J calls were adopted from that table, with D and trimming inferred from the DNA. In the table there are 210,000 or so clones, approximately 83% of which are singletons. The Seattle site enrolled patients during active infection and followed them longitudinally. The clonotype was recovered from a young woman with COVID-19, enrolled during active disease. Sequencing was carried out using peripheral blood.

The chain's CDR3 is CASSREVTDTQYF. CDR3 coding DNA: TGTGCCAGCAGCCGAGAGGTGACAGATACGCAGTATTTT. The V and J genes are TRBV7-9 and TRBJ2-3; D is unclear. Germline V gene data show CDR1 as SEHNR and CDR2 as FQNEAQ (reference sequence). The CDR3 length is 13 residues. V was cut by 5 bases and J by 3 bases, with 9 bases left in between.